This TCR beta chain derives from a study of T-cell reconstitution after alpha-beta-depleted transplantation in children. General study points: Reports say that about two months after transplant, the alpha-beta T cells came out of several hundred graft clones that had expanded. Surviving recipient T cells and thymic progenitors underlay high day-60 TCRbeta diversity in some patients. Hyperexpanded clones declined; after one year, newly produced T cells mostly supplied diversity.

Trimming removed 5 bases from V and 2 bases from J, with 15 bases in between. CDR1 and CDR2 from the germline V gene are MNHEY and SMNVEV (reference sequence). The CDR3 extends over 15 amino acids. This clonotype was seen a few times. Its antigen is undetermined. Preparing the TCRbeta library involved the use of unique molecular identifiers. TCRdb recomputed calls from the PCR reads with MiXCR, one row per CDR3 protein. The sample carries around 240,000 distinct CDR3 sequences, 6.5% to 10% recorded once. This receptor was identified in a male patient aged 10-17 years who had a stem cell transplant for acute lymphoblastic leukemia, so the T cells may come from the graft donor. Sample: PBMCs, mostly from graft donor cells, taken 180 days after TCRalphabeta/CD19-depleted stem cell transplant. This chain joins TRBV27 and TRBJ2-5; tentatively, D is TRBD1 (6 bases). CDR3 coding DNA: TGTGCCAGCAGTCCTTACAGGGTTCAACAAGAGACCCAGTACTTC. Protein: CASSPYRVQQETQYF.